This record concerns one T cell receptor (beta chain) sequence. Its antigen is undetermined. This record belongs to a study of T cell repertoires in cytomegalovirus infection. Study-level information: Carrying CMV and the relevant HLA type showed in public TCR beta signatures. Study findings and constraints: Pooled public TCR beta family frequency picked out CMV carriers with the relevant HLA. The ex vivo response showed dominance by HLA-C-restricted CMV-specific TCR beta clonotypes.

CDR1 is SGHRS, CDR2 YFSETQ, per germline. The CDR3 has 15 amino acids. V lost 0 bases and J 4 bases, leaving 13 bases between the germline ends. MiXCR was run by TCRdb on the reads, yielding one entry per CDR3 protein. In the table there are 140,000 to 150,000 distinct CDR3 sequences, around 30% of which are singletons. Source: CD8+ T cells from cultured PBMCs, taken from culture after CMV antigen stimulation. This chain joins TRBV5-1 and TRBJ1-1, with D possibly being TRBD1 (6 bases). The source is a human donor in good health (CMV status not recorded). Some clones in this sample may be carry-over from other donors' samples. CDR3 in amino acids: CASSLDGGGSTEAFF. CDR3 nucleotide sequence: TGCGCCAGCAGCTTGGATGGGGGCGGGAGCACTGAAGCTTTCTTT.